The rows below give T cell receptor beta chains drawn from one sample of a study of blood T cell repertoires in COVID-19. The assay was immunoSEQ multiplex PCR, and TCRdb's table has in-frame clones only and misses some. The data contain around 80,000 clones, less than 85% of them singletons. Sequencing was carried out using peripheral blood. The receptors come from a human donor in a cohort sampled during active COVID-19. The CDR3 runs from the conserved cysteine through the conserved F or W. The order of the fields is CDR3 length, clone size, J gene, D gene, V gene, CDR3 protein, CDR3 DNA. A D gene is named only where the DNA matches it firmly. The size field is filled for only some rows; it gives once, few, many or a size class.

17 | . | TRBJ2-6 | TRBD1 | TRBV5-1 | CASSLGGTGDGANVLTF | TGCGCCAGCAGCTTGGGGGGAACAGGGGATGGGGCCAACGTCCTGACTTTC
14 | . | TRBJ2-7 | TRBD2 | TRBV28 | CASLSGPGLYEQYF | TGTGCCAGCCTTAGCGGGCCGGGGCTCTACGAGCAGTACTTC
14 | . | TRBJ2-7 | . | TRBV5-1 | CASSFTEGPYEQYF | TGCGCCAGCAGCTTTACAGAGGGTCCCTACGAGCAGTACTTC
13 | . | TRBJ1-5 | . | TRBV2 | CASSWDTDQPQHF | TGTGCCAGCAGTTGGGACACCGATCAGCCCCAGCATTTT
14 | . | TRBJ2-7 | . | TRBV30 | CAWTPTFGGHEQYF | TGTGCCTGGACTCCCACCTTCGGGGGTCACGAGCAGTACTTC
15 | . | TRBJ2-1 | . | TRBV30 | CAWSVPRGSYNEQFF | TGTGCCTGGAGTGTACCCAGGGGATCCTACAATGAGCAGTTCTTC
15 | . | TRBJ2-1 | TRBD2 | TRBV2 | CASSASGGPLGEQFF | TGTGCCAGCAGTGCTAGCGGGGGGCCTTTGGGGGAGCAGTTCTTC
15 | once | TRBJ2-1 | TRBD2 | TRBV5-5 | CASSLMGGVGNEQFF | TGTGCCAGCAGCTTAATGGGAGGGGTGGGTAATGAGCAGTTCTTC
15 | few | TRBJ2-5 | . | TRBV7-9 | CASSLSRGATETQYF | TGTGCCAGCAGCTTGAGCAGGGGGGCGACAGAGACCCAGTACTTC
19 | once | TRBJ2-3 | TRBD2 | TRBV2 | CASSERRLAGGPSTDTQYF | TGTGCCAGCAGTGAGAGGAGACTAGCGGGGGGCCCAAGCACAGATACGCAGTATTTT
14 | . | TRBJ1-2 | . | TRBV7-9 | CASSITGGNYGYTF | TGTGCCAGCAGCATTACGGGGGGGAACTATGGCTACACCTTC
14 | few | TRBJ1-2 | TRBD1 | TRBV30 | CAYSAGTGGYGYTF | TGTGCCTACTCCGCCGGGACAGGGGGATATGGCTACACCTTC
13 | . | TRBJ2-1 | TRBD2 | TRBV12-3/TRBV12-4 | CASSLTSGNEQFF | TGTGCCAGCAGTTTGACTAGCGGCAATGAGCAGTTCTTC
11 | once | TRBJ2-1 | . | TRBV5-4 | CASSLEQNQFF | TGTGCCAGCAGCTTGGAACAGAACCAGTTCTTC
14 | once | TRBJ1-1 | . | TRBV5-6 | CASSSRTGIAEAFF | TGTGCCAGCAGCTCAAGAACAGGGATCGCTGAAGCTTTCTTT
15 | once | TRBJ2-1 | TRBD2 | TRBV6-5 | CASSQLAGKFGEQFF | TGTGCCAGCAGCCAACTAGCGGGGAAATTCGGTGAGCAGTTCTTC
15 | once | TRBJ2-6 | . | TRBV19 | CASRGRGTGANVLTF | TGTGCCAGCCGTGGTAGGGGAACTGGGGCCAACGTCCTGACTTTC
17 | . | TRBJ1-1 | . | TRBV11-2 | CASSLLPSGQLNTEAFF | TGTGCCAGCAGCTTACTACCCTCCGGACAGCTGAACACTGAAGCTTTCTTT
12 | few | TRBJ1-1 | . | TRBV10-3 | CAIREGGTEAFF | TGTGCCATCAGGGAGGGCGGCACTGAAGCTTTCTTT
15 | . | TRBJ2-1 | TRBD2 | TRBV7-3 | CASSSPGTSLNEQFF | TGTGCCAGCAGCTCACCCGGGACTAGCCTCAATGAGCAGTTCTTC
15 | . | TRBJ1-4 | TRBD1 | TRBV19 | CASRDRGQTDEKLFF | TGTGCCAGTAGGGACAGGGGACAAACGGATGAAAAACTGTTTTTT
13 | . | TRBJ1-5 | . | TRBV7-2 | CASSPHTNQPQHF | TGTGCCAGCAGCCCACACACGAATCAGCCCCAGCATTTT
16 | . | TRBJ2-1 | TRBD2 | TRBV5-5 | CASSLWFLAGGREQFF | TGTGCCAGCAGCTTGTGGTTCCTAGCGGGGGGAAGGGAGCAGTTCTTC
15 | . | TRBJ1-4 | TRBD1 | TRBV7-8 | CASSSTRTGYEKLFF | TGTGCCAGCAGCTCTACCCGGACAGGGTACGAAAAACTGTTTTTT
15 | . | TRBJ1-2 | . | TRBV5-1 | CASSLGVARGYGYTF | TGCGCCAGCAGCTTGGGCGTGGCTAGGGGCTATGGCTACACCTTC
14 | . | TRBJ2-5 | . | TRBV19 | CASSMGASLETQYF | TGTGCCAGTAGTATGGGGGCTTCTCTAGAGACCCAGTACTTC
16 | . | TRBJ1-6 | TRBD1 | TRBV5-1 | CASSGTGGAGKSPLHF | TGCGCCAGCAGCGGGACAGGGGGCGCGGGAAAATCACCCCTCCACTTT
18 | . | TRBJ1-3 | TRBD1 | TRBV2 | CASSGFGTGGASGNTIYF | TGTGCCAGCAGTGGATTCGGGACAGGGGGCGCCTCTGGAAACACCATATATTTT
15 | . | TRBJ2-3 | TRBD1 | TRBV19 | CASSITGVDTDTQYF | TGTGCCAGTAGTATAACAGGGGTGGACACAGATACGCAGTATTTT
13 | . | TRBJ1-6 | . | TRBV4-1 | CASSQDVRSPLHF | TGCGCCAGCAGCCAAGACGTGCGTTCACCCCTCCACTTT
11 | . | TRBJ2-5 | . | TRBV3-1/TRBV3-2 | CASGSQETQYF | TGTGCCAGCGGCAGCCAAGAGACCCAGTACTTC
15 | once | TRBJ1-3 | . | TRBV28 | CASSEPGVSGNTIYF | TGTGCCAGCAGTGAACCGGGGGTCTCTGGAAACACCATATATTTT
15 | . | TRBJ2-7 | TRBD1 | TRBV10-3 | CASYEPGQGSYEQYF | TGTGCCTCATATGAACCGGGACAGGGGTCCTACGAGCAGTACTTC
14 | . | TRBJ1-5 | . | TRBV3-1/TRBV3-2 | CASSQDTGNQPQHF | TGTGCCAGCAGCCAAGATACGGGCAATCAGCCCCAGCATTTT
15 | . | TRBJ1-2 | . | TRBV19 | CASSSADRALYGYTF | TGTGCCAGTAGTAGTGCTGATCGAGCTCTCTATGGCTACACCTTC
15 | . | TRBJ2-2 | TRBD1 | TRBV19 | CASSTRTGRTGELFF | TGTGCCAGTAGTACTCGGACAGGGAGGACCGGGGAGCTGTTTTTT
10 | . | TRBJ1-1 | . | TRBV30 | CACPGFEAFF | TGTGCCTGTCCCGGGTTTGAAGCTTTCTTT
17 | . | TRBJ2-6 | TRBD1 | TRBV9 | CASSSRDRGSGANVLTF | TGTGCCAGCAGCAGCAGGGACAGGGGGTCTGGGGCCAACGTCCTGACTTTC
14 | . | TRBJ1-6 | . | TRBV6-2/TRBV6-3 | CASSLPYYNSPLHF | TGTGCCAGCAGTCTCCCCTACTATAATTCACCCCTCCACTTT
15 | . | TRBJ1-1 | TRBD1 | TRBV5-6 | CASSFETGRNTEAFF | TGTGCCAGCAGCTTCGAGACAGGGAGAAACACTGAAGCTTTCTTT
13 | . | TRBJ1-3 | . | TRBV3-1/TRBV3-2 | CASSPRSGNTIYF | TGTGCCAGCAGCCCACGGTCTGGAAACACCATATATTTT
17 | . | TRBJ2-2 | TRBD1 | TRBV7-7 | CASSPIITGGSTGELFF | TGTGCCAGCAGCCCCATCATCACAGGGGGCAGCACCGGGGAGCTGTTTTTT
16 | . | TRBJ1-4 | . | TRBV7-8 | CASIPGSGVRNEKLFF | TGTGCCAGCATCCCCGGATCGGGGGTTAGGAATGAAAAACTGTTTTTT
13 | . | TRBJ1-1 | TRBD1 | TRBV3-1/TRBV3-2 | CASSLKGGQGAFF | TGTGCCAGCAGTCTTAAAGGGGGACAGGGGGCTTTCTTT
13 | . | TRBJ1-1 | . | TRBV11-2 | CASSSLSGVEAFF | TGTGCCAGCAGCTCCCTGTCAGGGGTTGAAGCTTTCTTT
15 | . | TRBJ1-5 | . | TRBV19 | CASRPGLYSNQPQHF | TGTGCCAGTAGGCCAGGTCTGTATAGCAATCAGCCCCAGCATTTT
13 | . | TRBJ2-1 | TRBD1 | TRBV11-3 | CASSRTGGHEQFF | TGTGCCAGCAGCCGAACAGGGGGGCATGAGCAGTTCTTC
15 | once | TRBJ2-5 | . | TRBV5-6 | CASSFTTGIPGTQYF | TGTGCCAGCAGCTTCACCACCGGAATCCCGGGGACCCAGTACTTC
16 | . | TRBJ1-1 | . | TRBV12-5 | CASGLVAGSRTPEAFF | TGTGCTAGTGGTTTGGTAGCGGGGTCAAGAACTCCTGAAGCTTTCTTT
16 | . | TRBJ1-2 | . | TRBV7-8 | CASSLAGAKRNYGYTF | TGTGCCAGCAGCTTAGCGGGGGCGAAGAGGAACTATGGCTACACCTTC
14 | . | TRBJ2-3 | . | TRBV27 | CASSLRLGTDTQYF | TGTGCCAGCAGTCTCCGACTGGGCACAGATACGCAGTATTTT
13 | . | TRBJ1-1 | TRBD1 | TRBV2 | CASSGTQGTEAFF | TGTGCCAGCAGTGGGACACAGGGGACTGAAGCTTTCTTT
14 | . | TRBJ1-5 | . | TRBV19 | CASSMARRDQPQHF | TGTGCCAGTAGTATGGCCAGGCGAGACCAGCCCCAGCATTTT
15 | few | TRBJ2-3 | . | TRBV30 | CAWSVRRPLTDTQYF | TGTGCCTGGAGTGTACGGAGACCCCTCACAGATACGCAGTATTTT
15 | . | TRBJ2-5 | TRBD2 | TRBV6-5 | CASSWGAGEAETQYF | TGTGCCAGCAGTTGGGGTGCGGGGGAAGCAGAGACCCAGTACTTC
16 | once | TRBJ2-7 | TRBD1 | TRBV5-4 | CASSTRTGTYSYEQYF | TGTGCCAGCAGCACCAGGACAGGGACGTACTCCTACGAGCAGTACTTC
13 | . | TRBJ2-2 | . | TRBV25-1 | CASSEPDTGELFF | TGTGCCAGCAGTGAGCCGGACACCGGGGAGCTGTTTTTT
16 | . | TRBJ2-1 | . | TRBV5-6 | CASSARLTSSYNEQFF | TGTGCCAGCAGCGCCAGACTCACGAGCTCCTACAATGAGCAGTTCTTC
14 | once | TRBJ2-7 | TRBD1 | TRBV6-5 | CASRLGQGANEQYF | TGTGCCAGCAGACTGGGACAGGGGGCCAACGAGCAGTACTTC